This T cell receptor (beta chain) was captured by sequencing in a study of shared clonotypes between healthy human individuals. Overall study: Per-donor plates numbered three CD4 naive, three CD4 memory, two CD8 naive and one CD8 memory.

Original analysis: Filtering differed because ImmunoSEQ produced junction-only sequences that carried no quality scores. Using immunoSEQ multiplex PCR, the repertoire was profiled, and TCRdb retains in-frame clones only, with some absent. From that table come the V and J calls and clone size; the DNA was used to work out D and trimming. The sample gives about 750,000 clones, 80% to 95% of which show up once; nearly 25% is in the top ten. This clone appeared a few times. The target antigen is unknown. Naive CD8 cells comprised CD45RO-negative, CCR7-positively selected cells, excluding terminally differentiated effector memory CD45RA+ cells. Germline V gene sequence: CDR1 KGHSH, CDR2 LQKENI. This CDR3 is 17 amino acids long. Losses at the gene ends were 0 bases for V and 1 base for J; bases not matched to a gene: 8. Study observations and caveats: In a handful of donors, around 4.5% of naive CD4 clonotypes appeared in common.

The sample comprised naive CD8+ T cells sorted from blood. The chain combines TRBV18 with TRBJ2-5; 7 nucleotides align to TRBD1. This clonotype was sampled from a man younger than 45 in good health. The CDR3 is CASSPPAPGGIQETQYF. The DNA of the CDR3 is TGTGCCAGCTCACCACCTGCTCCAGGGGGTATCCAAGAGACCCAGTACTTC.